This note documents a single T cell receptor (beta chain) sequence. What it binds is unknown. The data were obtained in a study of OX40 agonist ivuxolimab in advanced cancers. Overall study context: The patients received agonistic anti-OX40 (CD134) antibody ivuxolimab. Patients got intravenous ivuxolimab at 0.01 to 10 mg/kg every 2 weeks.

Data came from immunoSEQ multiplex PCR; TCRdb stores just in-frame clones and leaves some out. The sample has about 130,000 clones, around 93% seen once; the top ten hold 0.65% to 0.9%. Study outcomes and limitations: Clones of CD4+ and CD8+ blood T cells grew by week 6 at doses of 0.1 to 3.0 mg/kg. Antigen specificity was not determined for the expanded peripheral T cells.

Germline CDR1 reads SEHNR; CDR2 reads FQNEAQ (reference sequence). V was pared by 1 base and J by 0 bases, with 12 bases between. This CDR3 has 16 residues. This sequence originates from an adult with an advanced solid tumor such as melanoma, head and neck, liver or kidney cancer. The sequenced sample was CD4+ or CD8+ T cells sorted from blood, obtained in a trial of the OX40 agonist ivuxolimab. The chain is built from TRBV7-9 and TRBJ1-1; D may be TRBD1 (5 bases). The CDR3, as DNA: TGTGCCAGCAGCTTAGGGTCGACAGTCATGAACACTGAAGCTTTCTTT. This sequence encodes CASSLGSTVMNTEAFF.